Listed below are T cell receptor beta chains from one sample, sequenced in a study of T-cell memory formation after mild COVID-19. TCRdb used MiXCR to reprocess the 5' RACE reads, holding one entry per CDR3 protein. Among around 370,000 distinct CDR3 sequences, 21% were seen once, and the ten largest hold about an eighth. Material for sequencing was PBMCs or a T cell subset sorted from them (not recorded which). The source of these receptors is an adult woman who had mild COVID-19 (a few samples of this study predate the infection). Cell type and time point are not known. CDR3s include the opening cysteine and the closing phenylalanine or tryptophan.

j_call v_call cdr3_length cdr3_aa
TRBJ2-3 TRBV12-3/TRBV12-4 16 CASSGRGGDSTDTQYF
TRBJ2-7 TRBV4-3 17 CASSHLGLAGGPGEQYF
TRBJ2-5 TRBV3-1 14 CASSQRTRSETQYF
TRBJ2-5 TRBV18 13 CASSRASQETQYF
TRBJ2-1 TRBV19 18 CASSIGGGRVLSYNEQFF
TRBJ2-7 TRBV6-5 19 CASSYYPGLAETGPYEQYF
TRBJ2-6 TRBV3-1 17 CASTDGQRHSGANVLTF
TRBJ2-1 TRBV18 13 CASSPQGLGEQFF
TRBJ1-1 TRBV12-3/TRBV12-4 14 CASSLVGMSAEAFF
TRBJ2-5 TRBV7-3 13 CASSSGAPRFVDF
TRBJ2-7 TRBV7-8 15 CASSLGLTTTYEQYF
TRBJ2-1 TRBV2 13 CASRRAGGNEQFF
TRBJ1-2 TRBV2 12 CASSPDRAGYTF
TRBJ2-7 TRBV6-2/TRBV6-3 15 CASSVTSGSSYEQYF
TRBJ1-2 TRBV20-1 15 CSASAASWGDGGYTF
TRBJ1-5 TRBV18 15 CASSPMADSNQPQHF
TRBJ2-7 TRBV7-9 18 CASSPSPGTGGVTDEQYF
TRBJ1-1 TRBV20-1 15 CSARAVGGRGTEAFF
TRBJ2-7 TRBV4-2 15 CASSQSAGQPYEQYF
TRBJ2-1 TRBV28 18 CASSLGTSGRKSYNEQFF
TRBJ2-7 TRBV7-9 15 CASSLANALSYEQYF
TRBJ2-7 TRBV5-1 14 CASSSSPQGSEQYF
TRBJ1-5 TRBV6-2/TRBV6-3 15 CASIPRGHSNQPQHF
TRBJ2-1 TRBV14 16 CASSRRVAPTYNEQFF
TRBJ2-5 TRBV9 16 CASSVGNQRESFFQYF
TRBJ2-1 TRBV28 14 CASSPMIAADEQFF
TRBJ1-5 TRBV29-1 13 CSVGTGQGQPQHF
TRBJ2-1 TRBV29-1 14 CSVQGQGLYNEQFF
TRBJ2-4 TRBV3-1 17 CASSQDMSVLGKNIQYF
TRBJ1-1 TRBV29-1 16 CSALRGGRVGNTEAFF
TRBJ1-6 TRBV4-3 17 CASSQGAGGGDNSPLHF
TRBJ2-1 TRBV7-2 16 CASSRSGTSDDNEQFF
TRBJ1-1 TRBV7-9 15 CASSDLTGAGTEAFF
TRBJ1-2 TRBV30 13 CAWSDGRSYGYTF
TRBJ2-1 TRBV6-1 20 CASSEVGASRSSLSYNEQFF
TRBJ2-7 TRBV5-5 14 CASSSGLAGGEQYF
TRBJ2-5 TRBV7-3 13 CASSRTGGETQYF
TRBJ2-3 TRBV27 12 CASSFTEGGTYF
TRBJ1-2 TRBV20-1 12 CSARRRDYGYTF
TRBJ2-7 TRBV6-5 15 CASSSRTSGSYEQYF
TRBJ1-5 TRBV11-2 16 CASSHVGGDSNQPQHF
TRBJ2-7 TRBV6-1 12 CASSVQGYEQYF
TRBJ2-5 TRBV9 14 CASSTSGRPETQYF
TRBJ2-1 TRBV7-7 13 CASASGEGNEQFF
TRBJ1-1 TRBV20-1 15 CSASHYDRRNTEAFF
TRBJ2-5 TRBV5-1 15 CASSLPGRGQETQYF
TRBJ2-1 TRBV20-1 13 CSARDRLYNEQFF
TRBJ1-5 TRBV6-5 15 CASSYSRNSNQPQHF
TRBJ2-7 TRBV3-1 12 CASSQSGKEQYF
TRBJ1-1 TRBV6-5 14 CASSYGTVNTEAFF
TRBJ1-1 TRBV6-2/TRBV6-3 14 CASSQTPGATEAFF
TRBJ2-3 TRBV5-6 15 CASSWTQTSTDTQYF
TRBJ2-1 TRBV11-2 17 CASSLPGLAGGIGEQFF
TRBJ2-7 TRBV7-8 16 CASSLALGTGAYEQYF